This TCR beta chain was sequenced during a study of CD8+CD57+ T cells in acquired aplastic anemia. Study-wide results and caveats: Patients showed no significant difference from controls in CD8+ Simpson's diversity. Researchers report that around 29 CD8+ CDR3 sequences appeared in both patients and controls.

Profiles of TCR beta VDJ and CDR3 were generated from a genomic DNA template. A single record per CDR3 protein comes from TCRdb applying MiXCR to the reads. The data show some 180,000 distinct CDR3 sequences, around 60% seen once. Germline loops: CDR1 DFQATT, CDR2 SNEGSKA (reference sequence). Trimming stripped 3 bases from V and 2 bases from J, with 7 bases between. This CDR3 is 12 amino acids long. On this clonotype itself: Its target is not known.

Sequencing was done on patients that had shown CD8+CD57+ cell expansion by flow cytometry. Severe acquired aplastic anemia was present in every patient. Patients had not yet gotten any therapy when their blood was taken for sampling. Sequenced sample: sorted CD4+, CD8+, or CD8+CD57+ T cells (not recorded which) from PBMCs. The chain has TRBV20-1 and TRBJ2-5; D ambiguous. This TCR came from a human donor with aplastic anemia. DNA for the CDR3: TGCAGTGCTAGTCTGGGGCAAGAGACCCAGTACTTC. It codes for CSASLGQETQYF.